What follows is one TCR beta chain and its context. Its target is not known. The sample belongs to a study of T cell responses to AZD1222 COVID-19 vaccine. Study-level findings and limits: Nearly half of unique spike-specific TCRs reportedly avoided B.1.351 and B.1.1.7 mutated regions. Repertoires in all cases were sampled only once the peak T cell response had passed.

Method: immunoSEQ multiplex PCR; TCRdb's copy keeps in-frame clones and lacks some. The sample holds 96,000 or so clones; 89% are singletons and the top ten take under 2%. With V trimmed by 2 bases and J by 3 bases, 0 bases remained unmatched. Per germline, CDR1 ENHRY and CDR2 SYGVKD. The CDR3 has 14 residues. Source: peripheral blood, taken on day 0 of AZD1222 vaccination. The V call is TRBV10-3, the J call TRBJ2-7; 11 nucleotides align to TRBD2. The source of this sequence is an adult in good health. The chain's CDR3 is CAISELAGGYEQYF. As DNA, the CDR3 is TGTGCCATCAGTGAGCTAGCGGGGGGCTACGAGCAGTACTTC.